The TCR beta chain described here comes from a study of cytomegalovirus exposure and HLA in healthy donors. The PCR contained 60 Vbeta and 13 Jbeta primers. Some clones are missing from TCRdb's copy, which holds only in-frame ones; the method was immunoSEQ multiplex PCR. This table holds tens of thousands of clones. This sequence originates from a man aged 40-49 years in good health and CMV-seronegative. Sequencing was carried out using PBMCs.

The CDR3 DNA is TGCGCCAGCAGCCAGGCGGGTCAGGCTAGCAATCAGCCCCAGCATTTT. Translating it yields CASSQAGQASNQPQHF. The chain links TRBV4-3 to TRBJ1-5; no clear D gene. The length of the CDR3 is 16 residues. Per the germline V gene, CDR1 is LGHNA and CDR2 is YSLEER. The ends were cut back, 3 bases at V and 0 bases at J, with 12 bases in the middle.